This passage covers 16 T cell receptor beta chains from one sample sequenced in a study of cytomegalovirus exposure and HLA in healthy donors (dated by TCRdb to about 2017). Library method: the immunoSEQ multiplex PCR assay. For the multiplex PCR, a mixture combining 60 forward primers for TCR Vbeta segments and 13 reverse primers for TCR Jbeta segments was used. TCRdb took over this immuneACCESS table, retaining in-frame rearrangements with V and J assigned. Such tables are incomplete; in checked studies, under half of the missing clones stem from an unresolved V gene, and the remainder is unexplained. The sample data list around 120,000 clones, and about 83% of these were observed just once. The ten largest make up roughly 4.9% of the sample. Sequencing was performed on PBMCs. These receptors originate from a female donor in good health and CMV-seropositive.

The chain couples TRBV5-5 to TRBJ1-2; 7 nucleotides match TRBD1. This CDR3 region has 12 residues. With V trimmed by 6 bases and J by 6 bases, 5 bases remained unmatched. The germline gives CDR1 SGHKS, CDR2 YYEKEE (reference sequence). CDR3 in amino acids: CASIRDSDGYTF. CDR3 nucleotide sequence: TGTGCCAGCATCCGGGACAGTGATGGCTACACCTTC.

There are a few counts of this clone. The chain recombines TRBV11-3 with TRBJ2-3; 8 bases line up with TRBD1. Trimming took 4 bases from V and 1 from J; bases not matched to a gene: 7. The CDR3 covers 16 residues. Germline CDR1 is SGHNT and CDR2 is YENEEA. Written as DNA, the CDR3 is TGTGCCAGCAGCTCGTGGACGGGACAGGGCACAGATACGCAGTATTTT. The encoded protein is CASSSWTGQGTDTQYF.

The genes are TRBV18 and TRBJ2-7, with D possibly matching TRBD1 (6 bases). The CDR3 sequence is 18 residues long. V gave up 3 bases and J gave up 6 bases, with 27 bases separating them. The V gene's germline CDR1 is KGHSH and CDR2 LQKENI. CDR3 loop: CASSPGRGKAQGVSEQYF. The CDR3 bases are TGTGCCAGCTCACCTGGCAGGGGAAAAGCTCAAGGGGTGTCCGAGCAGTACTTC.

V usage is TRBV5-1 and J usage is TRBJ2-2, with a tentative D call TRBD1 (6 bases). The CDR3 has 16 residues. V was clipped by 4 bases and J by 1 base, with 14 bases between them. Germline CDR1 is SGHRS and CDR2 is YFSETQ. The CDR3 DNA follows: TGCGCCAGCAGCGAAACCGGGACAAGGAACACCGGGGAGCTGTTTTTT. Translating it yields CASSETGTRNTGELFF.

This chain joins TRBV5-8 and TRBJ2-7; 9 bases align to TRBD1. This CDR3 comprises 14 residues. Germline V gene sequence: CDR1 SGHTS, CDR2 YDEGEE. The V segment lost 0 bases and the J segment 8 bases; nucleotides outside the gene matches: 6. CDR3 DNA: TGTGCCAGCAGCTTGGAGGACAGGGGTACGAAGCAGTACTTC. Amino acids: CASSLEDRGTKQYF.

The CDR3 bases are TGTGCCAGTAGTATATGGCCACGGGAGAACACTGAAGCTTTCTTT. Translation gives CASSIWPRENTEAFF. The chain uses TRBV19 and TRBJ1-1; D remains unclear. Trimming shortened V by 2 bases and J by 1 base, and 11 bases separated the two germline ends. The CDR3 loop spans 15 amino acids. Germline V gene sequence: CDR1 LNHDA, CDR2 SQIVND (reference sequence).

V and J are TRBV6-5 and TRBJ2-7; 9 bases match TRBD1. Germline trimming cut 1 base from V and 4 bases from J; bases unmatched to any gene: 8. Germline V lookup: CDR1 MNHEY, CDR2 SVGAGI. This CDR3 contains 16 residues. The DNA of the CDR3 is TGTGCCAGCAGTTACTTTGGGGGACAGGGAACGTACGAGCAGTACTTC. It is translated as CASSYFGGQGTYEQYF.

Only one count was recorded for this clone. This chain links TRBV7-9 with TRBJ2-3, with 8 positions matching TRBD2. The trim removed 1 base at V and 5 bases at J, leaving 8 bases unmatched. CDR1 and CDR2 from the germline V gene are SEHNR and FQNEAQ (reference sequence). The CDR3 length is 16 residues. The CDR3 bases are TGTGCCAGCAGCTTAGGAGCGGGGGCTATGATAGATACGCAGTATTTT. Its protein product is CASSLGAGAMIDTQYF.

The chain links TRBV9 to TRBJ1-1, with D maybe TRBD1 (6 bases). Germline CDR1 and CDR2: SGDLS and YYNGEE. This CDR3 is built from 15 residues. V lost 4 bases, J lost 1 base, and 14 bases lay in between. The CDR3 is CASSPPTGENTEAFF. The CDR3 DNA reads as TGTGCCAGCAGCCCACCGACAGGAGAGAACACTGAAGCTTTCTTT.

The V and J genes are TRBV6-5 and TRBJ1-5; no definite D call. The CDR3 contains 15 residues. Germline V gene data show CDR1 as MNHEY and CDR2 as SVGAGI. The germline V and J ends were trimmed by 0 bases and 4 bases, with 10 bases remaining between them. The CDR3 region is CASSYSREINQPQHF. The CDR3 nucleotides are TGTGCCAGCAGTTACTCGAGGGAGATTAATCAGCCCCAGCATTTT.

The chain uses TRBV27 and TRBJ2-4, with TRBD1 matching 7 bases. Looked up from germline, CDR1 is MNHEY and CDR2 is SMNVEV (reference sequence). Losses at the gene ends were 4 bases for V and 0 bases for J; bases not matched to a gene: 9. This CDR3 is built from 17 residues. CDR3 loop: CASSSGQLPLAKNIQYF. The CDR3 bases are TGTGCCAGCAGTTCGGGACAGCTTCCTCTAGCCAAAAACATTCAGTACTTC.

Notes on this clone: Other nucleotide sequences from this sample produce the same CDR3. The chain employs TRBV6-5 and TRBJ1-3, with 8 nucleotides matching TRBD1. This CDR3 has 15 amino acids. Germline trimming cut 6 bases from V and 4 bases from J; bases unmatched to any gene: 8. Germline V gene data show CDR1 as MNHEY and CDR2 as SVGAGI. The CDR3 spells CASSPDRGSGNTIYF. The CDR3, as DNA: TGTGCCAGCAGCCCTGACAGGGGTTCGGGAAACACCATATATTTT.

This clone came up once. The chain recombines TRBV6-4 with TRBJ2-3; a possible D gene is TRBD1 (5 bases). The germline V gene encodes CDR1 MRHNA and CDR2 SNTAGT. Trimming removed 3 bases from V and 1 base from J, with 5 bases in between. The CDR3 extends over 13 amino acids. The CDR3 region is CASSEQGTDTQYF. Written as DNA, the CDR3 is TGTGCCAGCAGTGAACAGGGCACAGATACGCAGTATTTT.

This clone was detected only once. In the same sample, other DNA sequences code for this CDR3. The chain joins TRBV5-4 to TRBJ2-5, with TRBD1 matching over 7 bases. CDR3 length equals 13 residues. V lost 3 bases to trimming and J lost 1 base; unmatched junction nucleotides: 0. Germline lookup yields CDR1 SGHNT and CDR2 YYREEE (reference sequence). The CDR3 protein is CASSWTGQETQYF. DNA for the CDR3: TGTGCCAGCAGCTGGACAGGCCAAGAGACCCAGTACTTC.

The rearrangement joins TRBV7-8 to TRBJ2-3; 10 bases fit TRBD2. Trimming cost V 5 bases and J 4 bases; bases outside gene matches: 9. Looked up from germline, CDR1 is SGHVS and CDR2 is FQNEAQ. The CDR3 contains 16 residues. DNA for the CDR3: TGTGCCAGCAGCCCAGGGGAGCGGGGGGGAGCAGATACGCAGTATTTT. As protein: CASSPGERGGADTQYF.

CDR3: CASRSSGGGHNEQFF. The CDR3, as DNA: TGTGCCAGCAGATCAAGCGGGGGTGGGCACAATGAGCAGTTCTTC. The chain links TRBV28 to TRBJ2-1; 8 bases are shared with TRBD2. J lost 5 bases, V lost 6 bases, and 9 bases had no gene match. Germline values: CDR1 MDHEN, CDR2 SYDVKM. This CDR3 is built from 15 residues.